This T cell receptor beta chain was sequenced for a study of cytomegalovirus exposure and HLA in healthy donors. The CDR3 spans 16 residues. Germline loops: CDR1 SGHRS, CDR2 YFSETQ. V was trimmed by 0 bases and J by 5 bases, leaving 18 bases between them. In the PCR, 60 Vbeta and 13 Jbeta primers were used. Clones were read by immunoSEQ multiplex PCR, and TCRdb kept only the in-frame ones, dropping some. The profile covers 85,000 to 95,000 clones, with 6.5% to 8% appearing a single time and about 2.3% taken by the ten largest. A few counts support this clone. The sequence derives from a man between 50 and 59 years old in good health and CMV-seronegative. This sequence joins TRBV5-1 and TRBJ2-7, with D maybe TRBD2 (7 bases). Sample: PBMCs. CDR3 amino acids: CASSLDSYGGLDEQYF. CDR3 bases: TGCGCCAGCAGCTTGGATTCTTACGGGGGGCTGGACGAGCAGTACTTC.